The 19 T cell receptor beta chains reported below all come from one sample, sequenced in a study of blood T cell repertoires in COVID-19. Sequencing used immunoSEQ multiplex PCR; TCRdb keeps in-frame clones, though not all of them. The sample comprises some 80,000 clones, 75% to 85% of which are singletons, and 9.6% rests with the top ten. The source material was peripheral blood. These receptors all come from a man between 50 and 59 years old with COVID-19, enrolled during active disease.

V and J are TRBV19 and TRBJ2-6, with no clear D. In germline, CDR1 is LNHDA, CDR2 SQIVND (reference sequence). The CDR3 length is 15 residues. With 4 bases removed from V and 0 bases from J, the gap between germline ends came to 7 bases. CDR3 sequence (DNA): TGTGCCAGTAGTACCGACAACTCTGGGGCCAACGTCCTGACTTTC. Protein product: CASSTDNSGANVLTF.

The V gene is TRBV28, the J gene TRBJ2-2; TRBD2 matches 10 bases. Germline V gene data show CDR1 as MDHEN and CDR2 as SYDVKM. With 7 bases clipped from V and 2 bases from J, the junction kept 4 bases outside the gene matches. The CDR3 extends over 15 amino acids. CDR3 bases: TGTGCCAGCACCATAGCGGGAGGTAACACCGGGGAGCTGTTTTTT. Residues: CASTIAGGNTGELFF.

With regard to this clone: The sample holds other DNA sequences that translate to the same CDR3. The rearrangement joins TRBV19 to TRBJ2-3, with TRBD1 as a possible D gene (5 bases). The V end lost 3 bases, the J end lost 3 bases, and 7 bases lay between the germline ends. CDR1 is LNHDA and CDR2 is SQIVND in the germline V gene (reference sequence). The CDR3 extends over 13 amino acids. The CDR3 DNA follows: TGTGCCAGTAGTATTCAGGGTACAGATACGCAGTATTTT. Its protein is CASSIQGTDTQYF.

The V gene is TRBV14, the J gene TRBJ1-2; D unresolved. In germline, CDR1 is SGHDN, CDR2 FVKESK. CDR3 length: 16 amino acids. V lost 0 bases and J lost 2, with 13 bases in between. The CDR3 DNA reads TGTGCCAGCAGCCAAGAAGAGGTGACTGCAAACTATGGCTACACCTTC. It specifies CASSQEEVTANYGYTF.

This CDR3 is CSARTGEGEQYF. As DNA, the CDR3 is TGCAGCGCCCGGACAGGCGAAGGCGAGCAGTACTTC. J is TRBJ2-7 and V is TRBV29-1; 7 nucleotides align to TRBD1. The CDR3 runs 12 residues. With 7 bases clipped from V and 6 bases from J, the junction kept 9 bases outside the gene matches. From germline, CDR1 is SQVTM and CDR2 ANQGSEA.

The chain combines TRBV18 with TRBJ2-1; 8 nucleotides align to TRBD1. Germline CDR1 and CDR2: KGHSH and LQKENI. After removal of 3 bases from V and 8 bases from J, the junction contained 0 bases not matched to a gene. The CDR3 is 12 amino acids. The CDR3 DNA follows: TGTGCCAGCTCACCGACAGGGGATGAGCAGTTCTTC. Its protein product is CASSPTGDEQFF.

This rearrangement joins TRBV7-9 to TRBJ2-3; tentatively, D is TRBD1 (5 bases). Trimming removed 5 bases from V and 2 bases from J, with 17 bases in between. Germline assignment: CDR1 SEHNR and CDR2 FQNEAQ (reference sequence). The CDR3 has 16 residues. CDR3 protein: CASSPSVAGLTDTQYF. The CDR3 DNA sequence: TGTGCCAGCAGCCCCTCCGTGGCAGGGCTCACAGATACGCAGTATTTT.

The chain links TRBV19 to TRBJ2-1; D remains ambiguous. The V end lost 6 bases, the J end lost 3 bases, and 27 bases lay between the germline ends. From germline, CDR1 is LNHDA and CDR2 SQIVND (reference sequence). The CDR3 is 19 amino acids. CDR3 coding DNA: TGTGCCAGTAGCCCGGCAGGTAGGTTTCGCGAGAGAGTCTACAATGAGCAGTTCTTC. Translation: CASSPAGRFRERVYNEQFF.

This clone was detected once. The chain employs TRBV19 and TRBJ2-7; possibly TRBD1 for D (5 bases). This CDR3 contains 16 residues. From germline, CDR1 is LNHDA and CDR2 SQIVND (reference sequence). Trimming took off 7 bases at V and 6 bases at J, with 25 bases between the two ends. The chain's CDR3 is CASTRRHGASSGEQYF. Here the CDR3 DNA reads TGTGCCAGTACCCGTCGACATGGGGCCTCGTCTGGCGAGCAGTACTTC.

V and J are TRBV23-1 and TRBJ2-3, with TRBD1 matching 11 bases. TRBV23-1 is noted as an ORF with a role that remains uncertain. V dropped 0 bases and J dropped 4; count of bases not matched to a gene: 3. CDR3 length: 16 amino acids. The CDR3 sequence: CASSQSGGQGADTQYF. CDR3 in DNA: TGCGCCAGCAGTCAATCGGGGGGACAGGGGGCAGATACGCAGTATTTT.

The V call is TRBV15, the J call TRBJ2-7; TRBD2 agrees at 7 bases. V was pared by 0 bases and J by 0 bases, with 5 bases of the junction left unmatched. CDR1 is LNHNV, CDR2 YYDKDF, per germline (reference sequence). The length of the CDR3 is 16 residues. In DNA form, the CDR3 reads TGTGCCACCAGCAGAGAAGCAAGCGGGGACTCCTACGAGCAGTACTTC. Protein sequence: CATSREASGDSYEQYF.

The rearrangement uses TRBV19 and TRBJ1-2, with 7 nucleotides matching TRBD1. The CDR3 spans 12 residues. CDR1 is LNHDA and CDR2 is SQIVND in the germline V gene (reference sequence). V shed 4 bases, J shed 5 bases, and the junction held 1 base outside the gene matches. This chain's CDR3 is CASSRTGYGYTF. In DNA, the CDR3 is TGTGCCAGTAGTAGGACAGGATATGGCTACACCTTC.

CDR3 nucleotides: TGTGCCAGCAGCTTTCGGGGGGAGCTCAATGAGCAGTTCTTC. Translation gives CASSFRGELNEQFF. The chain carries TRBV11-2 and TRBJ2-1; 7 nucleotides line up with TRBD2. Germline loops: CDR1 SGHAT, CDR2 FQNNGV. J gave up 6 bases and V 3 bases, and 5 bases lay outside the gene matches. This CDR3 has 14 amino acids.

The chain uses TRBV18 and TRBJ2-3; 8 bases are a match to TRBD1. Germline lookup yields CDR1 KGHSH and CDR2 LQKENI. The CDR3 is 15 residues long. V was pared by 6 bases and J by 0 bases, with 5 bases of the junction left unmatched. For the CDR3, the DNA is TGTGCCAGCTCGTATCAGGGGGCAAGCACAGATACGCAGTATTTT. Encoded protein: CASSYQGASTDTQYF.

This sequence joins TRBV7-9 and TRBJ2-7, with TRBD2 as a possible D gene (6 bases). The CDR3 has 15 residues. Deletions cut 5 bases from V and 0 bases from J, with 14 bases between. The germline V gene encodes CDR1 SEHNR and CDR2 FQNEAQ (reference sequence). CDR3: CASSPGDSRSYEQYF. The CDR3 bases are TGTGCCAGCAGCCCGGGGGACTCCCGCTCCTACGAGCAGTACTTC.

This clone was seen a handful of times. The chain links TRBV5-1 to TRBJ1-3; maybe TRBD1 (5 bases). Trimming cost V 3 bases and J 0 bases, with 13 bases left between them. Germline V gene lookup returns CDR1 SGHRS and CDR2 YFSETQ. This CDR3 has 16 residues. CDR3: CASSSAGLSSGNTIYF. The CDR3, as DNA: TGCGCCAGCAGCTCCGCAGGGCTAAGCTCTGGAAACACCATATATTTT. Full variable domain (missing parts from reference TRBV5-1 and TRBJ1-3): KAGVTQTPRYLIKTRGQQVTLSCSPISGHRSVSWYQQTPGQGLQFLFEYFSETQRNKGNFPGRFSGRQFSNSRSEMNVSTLELGDSALYLCASSSAGLSSGNTIYFGEGSWLTVV.

The chain recombines TRBV7-6 with TRBJ2-2, with 9 bases lining up with TRBD1. The CDR3 has 15 amino acids. The V and J ends lost 5 bases and 7 bases, in that order; junction bases with no gene match: 8. CDR1 and CDR2 (germline): SGHVS, FNYEAQ. CDR3 amino acids: CASSPGTGMIGELFF. The CDR3 nucleotides are TGTGCCAGCAGCCCCGGGACAGGGATGATCGGGGAGCTGTTTTTT.

V is TRBV4-1 and J is TRBJ2-5; no definite D call. CDR3 length: 14 residues. V was cut by 2 bases and J by 3 bases, with 10 bases left in between. In germline, CDR1 is MGHRA, CDR2 YSYEKL. This chain's CDR3 is CASSQSIVEETQYF. The CDR3 bases are TGCGCCAGCAGCCAATCTATAGTGGAAGAGACCCAGTACTTC.

This sequence joins TRBV7-3 and TRBJ2-1; D is perhaps TRBD2 (5 bases). The V gene lost 0 bases and the J gene lost 5 bases, with 5 bases spanning the gap. The CDR3 length is 13 residues. Germline-derived CDR1 and CDR2 are SGHTA and FQGTGA. The CDR3 region has the DNA TGTGCCAGCAGCTTAACTAGCGACAATGAGCAGTTCTTC. Translation gives CASSLTSDNEQFF. Full variable domain (outside the CDR3, taken from reference TRBV7-3 and TRBJ2-1): GAGVSQTPSNKVTEKGKYVELRCDPISGHTALYWYRQSLGQGPEFLIYFQGTGAADDSGLPNDRFFAVRPEGSVSTLKIQRTERGDSAVYLCASSLTSDNEQFFGPGTRLTVL.